Shown below are 11 T cell receptor beta chains from a single sample sequenced in a study of cytomegalovirus exposure and HLA in healthy donors. PCR involved 60 Vbeta and 13 Jbeta primers. Profiling relied on immunoSEQ multiplex PCR, and the TCRdb table lists in-frame clones only, not all of them. The sample consists of 90,000 to 100,000 clones, over 60% of them appearing once. Sequenced: PBMCs. These receptors all stem from a female donor in good health and CMV-seronegative.

The chain uses TRBV14 and TRBJ1-2; D gene unclear. The V gene's germline CDR1 is SGHDN and CDR2 FVKESK. V lost 1 base, J lost 7 bases, and 13 bases lay in between. The CDR3 extends over 14 amino acids. CDR3 sequence reads: CASSQVQLGGGYTF. CDR3 coding DNA: TGTGCCAGCAGCCAAGTGCAACTCGGAGGTGGCTACACCTTC.

This chain joins TRBV6-5 and TRBJ2-4, with 10 bases identical to TRBD1. This CDR3 is built from 15 residues. V dropped 5 bases and J dropped 6; count of bases not matched to a gene: 7. The germline V gene encodes CDR1 MNHEY and CDR2 SVGAGI. As DNA, the CDR3 is TGTGCCAGCAGTCAGGGACAGGGGACGGGAAACATTCAGTACTTC. Translating it yields CASSQGQGTGNIQYF.

This chain uses TRBV11-2 with TRBJ2-3; 9 bases are a match to TRBD1. This CDR3 has 14 amino acids. Germline CDR1 is SGHAT and CDR2 is FQNNGV. V shed 4 bases and J 1 base; nucleotides not matched to a gene: 0. Written as DNA, the CDR3 is TGTGCCAGCAGCTGGGACAGGGGCACAGATACGCAGTATTTT. Translating it yields CASSWDRGTDTQYF. Drawing the rest from reference TRBV11-2 and TRBJ2-3, the complete variable domain is EAGVAQSPRYKIIEKRQSVAFWCNPISGHATLYWYQQILGQGPKLLIQFQNNGVVDDSQLPKDRFSAERLKGVDSTLKIQPAKLEDSAVYLCASSWDRGTDTQYFGPGTRLTVL.

This clone was detected once. The CDR3 spells CASSLAGGTEAFF. In DNA form, the CDR3 reads TGTGCCAGCAGTTTAGCCGGGGGTACTGAAGCTTTCTTT. The V call is TRBV27, the J call TRBJ1-1, with D tentatively TRBD1 (5 bases). V was clipped by 2 bases and J by 5 bases, with 9 bases between them. Germline lookup yields CDR1 MNHEY and CDR2 SMNVEV (reference sequence). The CDR3 consists of 13 residues.

V usage is TRBV4-2 and J usage is TRBJ1-3; unclear D gene. This CDR3 is 14 amino acids long. From germline, CDR1 is LGHNA and CDR2 YNFKEQ. Deletions cut 1 base from V and 0 bases from J, with 4 bases between. CDR3 in DNA: TGTGCCAGCAGCCAAGCGTCCTCTGGAAACACCATATATTTT. Amino acid sequence: CASSQASSGNTIYF.

Notes on this clone: Other nucleotide sequences from this sample produce the same CDR3. CDR3 in DNA: TGCAGCGCGACAGGGGGCTACGAGCAGTACTTC. Protein sequence: CSATGGYEQYF. This chain connects TRBV20-1 to TRBJ2-7; TRBD1 aligns across 9 bases. The V gene's germline CDR1 is DFQATT and CDR2 SNEGSKA (reference sequence). CDR3 length: 11 amino acids.

The rearrangement links TRBV30 to TRBJ1-6; D is uncertain. V gave up 3 bases and J gave up 7 bases, with 7 bases separating them. This CDR3 comprises 12 residues. Germline CDR1 reads GTSNPN; CDR2 reads SVGIG (reference sequence). CDR3 DNA sequence: TGTGCCTGGAGCTATATGAATTCACCCCTCCACTTT. This codes for CAWSYMNSPLHF.

The genes are TRBV5-8 and TRBJ1-2; 10 bases agree with TRBD1. V lost 4 bases and J lost 4; bases outside the gene matches: 7. This CDR3 spans 15 amino acids. CDR1 is SGHTS and CDR2 is YDEGEE in the germline V gene. CDR3 region: CASSTGQGGGYGYTF. The DNA for the CDR3 is TGTGCCAGCAGCACCGGACAGGGGGGGGGCTATGGCTACACCTTC. Drawing the rest from reference TRBV5-8 and TRBJ1-2, the complete variable domain is EAGVTQSPTHLIKTRGQQATLRCSPISGHTSVYWYQQALGLGLQFLLWYDEGEERNRGNFPPRFSGRQFPNYSSELNVNALELEDSALYLCASSTGQGGGYGYTFGSGTRLTVV.

The chain links TRBV6-4 to TRBJ2-1, with D possibly matching TRBD2 (7 bases). The V and J ends lost 8 bases and 6 bases respectively, with 17 bases between them. CDR1 is MRHNA, CDR2 SNTAGT, per germline. This CDR3 is 14 amino acids long. In DNA form, the CDR3 reads TGTGCCAGCTCAATCACAGGGAGGGCCAATGAGCAGTTCTTC. Its translation: CASSITGRANEQFF.

CDR3 in DNA: TGTGCCAGCAGTGCCGCGTCAGCGGGACAGGGGGCTGAAGCTTTCTTT. Amino acid sequence: CASSAASAGQGAEAFF. This chain links TRBV2 with TRBJ1-1; 11 bases agree with TRBD1. This CDR3 contains 16 residues. CDR1 SNHLY and CDR2 FYNNEI come from the germline V gene. V trimming: 4 bases; J trimming: 6 bases; junction bases outside the gene matches: 10.

V and J are TRBV19 and TRBJ1-4, with D hard to call. CDR1 LNHDA and CDR2 SQIVND come from the germline V gene (reference sequence). Between the trimmed V and J ends, which lost 5 bases and 7 bases, there was a span of 20 bases. This CDR3 comprises 16 residues. CDR3 in amino acids: CASSALVGRGSEKLFF. CDR3 bases: TGTGCCAGTAGTGCCCTTGTTGGCCGGGGAAGTGAAAAACTGTTTTTT.